This TCR beta chain is drawn from a study of blood T cells in healthy people across ages. Whole-study findings and limits: Estimates based on one million T cells were treated as lower bounds.

About this clonotype itself: Its cognate antigen is unknown.

The V gene lost 0 bases and the J gene lost 5 bases, with 14 bases spanning the gap. CDR3 length: 16 amino acids. Germline CDR1 MNHNY, CDR2 SVGAGI (reference sequence). The authors ran a second PCR of 7 to 11 cycles using a sample-barcoded 5' primer and a J-beta primer mix. TCRdb processed the 5' RACE reads anew with MiXCR; each CDR3 protein has one entry. The sample contains about 720,000 distinct CDR3 sequences, 25% of which appear only once. These records were also assigned to another study, of T cells of mothers and their children.

This TCR came from a boy younger than 18 in good health. Material for sequencing was blood. The V and J genes are TRBV6-6 and TRBJ2-1; D is uncertain. The CDR3: CASSYSAGYPDNEQFF. The DNA of the CDR3 is TGTGCCAGCAGTTACTCTGCCGGATACCCAGACAATGAGCAGTTCTTC.